This T cell receptor beta chain came from a study of T cell repertoires in cytomegalovirus infection. On the study more broadly: Well-studied HLA-B-restricted CMV epitopes were used in the study alongside recently identified HLA-C-restricted ones. Shared public TCR beta signatures pointed to both CMV infection and a matching HLA type. Regarding the study as a whole: Of the TCR beta families, the public ones yielded a cumulative frequency that identified carriers of CMV plus the relevant HLA. Clonotypes of TCR beta that were HLA-C-restricted and CMV-specific dominated the ex vivo response.

On this clonotype itself: Its antigen is undetermined.

From the reads, TCRdb called clonotypes with MiXCR, one entry per CDR3 protein. The table lists approximately 1,000,000 distinct CDR3 sequences, roughly 30% of them singletons, with over 13% in the top ten. V shed 0 bases and J shed 3 bases, with 14 bases lying between them. The germline V gene encodes CDR1 DFQATT and CDR2 SNEGSKA (reference sequence). The CDR3 contains 15 residues. The chain recombines TRBV20-1 with TRBJ1-1; no clear D. The sequence was obtained from a human donor in good health (CMV status not recorded). Some clones in this sample may be carry-over from other donors' samples. Sequencing was performed on cultured CD8+ T cells from PBMCs, taken from culture after CMV antigen stimulation. This CDR3 is CSARDGSFRDTEAFF. As DNA, the CDR3 is TGCAGTGCTAGAGATGGGAGCTTTCGGGACACTGAAGCTTTCTTT.